This TCR beta chain appears in the sequencing data of a study of CD8 T cells in ankylosing spondylitis. This clonotype was observed many times. The antigen remains unidentified. V shed 5 bases and J shed 4 bases, with 21 bases lying between them. The CDR3 is 16 amino acids. From germline, CDR1 is SGHVS and CDR2 FQNEAQ. The TCR beta libraries were generated through quantitative 5'-RACE incorporating molecular barcodes. TCRdb recomputed calls from the 5' RACE reads with MiXCR, one row per CDR3 protein. The sample consists of about 130,000 distinct CDR3 sequences, 9.3% of them appearing once. Study-wide results and caveats: As reported, disease-linked clones showed significant enrichment in matched ankylosing spondylitis synovial fluid.

The receptor comes from a male donor with ankylosing spondylitis or in good health (not recorded which). This sequence joins TRBV7-8 and TRBJ2-7; D may be TRBD2 (5 bases). The sequenced sample consisted of blood, either unsorted or a sorted T cell fraction (not recorded which). The CDR3 DNA follows: TGTGCCAGCAGCAACGGCGCTTTTGCGGGCAGATACGAGCAGTACTTC. Encoded protein: CASSNGAFAGRYEQYF. The full variable domain, its missing parts supplied by reference TRBV7-8 and TRBJ2-7, is GAGVSQSPRYKVAKRGQDVALRCDPISGHVSLFWYQQALGQGPEFLTYFQNEAQLDKSGLPSDRFFAERPEGSVSTLKIQRTQQEDSAVYLCASSNGAFAGRYEQYFGPGTRLTVT.